These T cell receptor beta chains were read from a single sample in a study of blood T cell repertoires in COVID-19. Clones were sequenced by immunoSEQ multiplex PCR, and TCRdb holds only the in-frame ones, with some missing. The repertoire includes a few hundred thousand clones, 65% to 90% of them detected once, and about 1.6% sits in the top ten. The sample comprised PBMCs or T cells enriched from blood (not recorded which). The receptors shown here come from a man aged 35 to 55 who had recovered from COVID-19. Both conserved end residues are part of each CDR3. The order of the fields is D gene, V gene, J gene, clone size, CDR3 protein, CDR3 DNA. A D gene is named only where the DNA matches it firmly. For some rows the clone size is stated as once, few or many, or as a class when expanded; others skip it.

D gene: -
V gene: TRBV27
J gene: TRBJ2-7
clone size: once
CDR3 protein: CASSSVEGISEQYF
CDR3 DNA: TGTGCCAGCAGTTCCGTGGAGGGGATCAGCGAGCAGTACTTC

D gene: -
V gene: TRBV7-2
J gene: TRBJ1-3
clone size: -
CDR3 protein: CASLQIGNTIYF
CDR3 DNA: TGTGCCAGTTTACAGATTGGAAACACCATATATTTT

D gene: TRBD1
V gene: TRBV29-1
J gene: TRBJ2-2
clone size: -
CDR3 protein: CSVGDRATGELFF
CDR3 DNA: TGCAGCGTTGGGGACAGGGCCACCGGGGAGCTGTTTTTT

D gene: TRBD1
V gene: TRBV5-1
J gene: TRBJ2-7
clone size: -
CDR3 protein: CASSWGQGGEQYF
CDR3 DNA: TGCGCCAGCAGCTGGGGACAGGGCGGCGAGCAGTACTTC

D gene: TRBD1
V gene: TRBV5-1
J gene: TRBJ1-1
clone size: -
CDR3 protein: CASSLLVGTGGLAFF
CDR3 DNA: TGCGCCAGCAGCTTGTTGGTCGGGACAGGGGGCTTGGCTTTCTTT

D gene: TRBD1
V gene: TRBV12-3/TRBV12-4
J gene: TRBJ1-2
clone size: -
CDR3 protein: CASSPGTGGGYTF
CDR3 DNA: TGTGCCAGCAGCCCTGGGACAGGGGGTGGCTACACCTTC

D gene: TRBD1
V gene: TRBV28
J gene: TRBJ2-7
clone size: -
CDR3 protein: CASERDRDFYEQYF
CDR3 DNA: TGTGCCAGCGAAAGGGACAGGGACTTCTACGAGCAGTACTTC

D gene: -
V gene: TRBV9
J gene: TRBJ2-1
clone size: once
CDR3 protein: CASSGFRNGWEQFF
CDR3 DNA: TGTGCCAGCAGCGGCTTCAGGAACGGATGGGAGCAGTTCTTC

D gene: -
V gene: TRBV7-2
J gene: TRBJ2-3
clone size: -
CDR3 protein: CASSLDQSVAPTDTQYF
CDR3 DNA: TGTGCCAGCAGCTTAGATCAGTCAGTGGCTCCCACAGATACGCAGTATTTT

D gene: -
V gene: TRBV7-9
J gene: TRBJ1-1
clone size: -
CDR3 protein: CASSRLHANTEAFF
CDR3 DNA: TGTGCCAGCAGCCGACTCCACGCGAACACTGAAGCTTTCTTT

D gene: -
V gene: TRBV6-5
J gene: TRBJ2-7
clone size: -
CDR3 protein: CASSYGELYEQYF
CDR3 DNA: TGTGCCAGCAGTTACGGAGAACTCTACGAGCAGTACTTC

D gene: -
V gene: TRBV5-5
J gene: TRBJ1-4
clone size: -
CDR3 protein: CASSLMTANEKLFF
CDR3 DNA: TGTGCCAGCAGCTTAATGACAGCTAATGAAAAACTGTTTTTT

D gene: TRBD2
V gene: TRBV10-3
J gene: TRBJ2-3
clone size: -
CDR3 protein: CAISDIISGGAGTDTQYF
CDR3 DNA: TGTGCCATCAGTGACATCATTAGCGGGGGGGCCGGTACAGATACGCAGTATTTT

D gene: -
V gene: TRBV15
J gene: TRBJ2-1
clone size: -
CDR3 protein: CATSRGGTTYNEQFF
CDR3 DNA: TGTGCCACCAGCAGAGGGGGCACCACCTACAATGAGCAGTTCTTC

D gene: TRBD2
V gene: TRBV5-4
J gene: TRBJ2-1
clone size: -
CDR3 protein: CASSLGQPSSGRAGSEQFF
CDR3 DNA: TGTGCCAGCAGCTTGGGGCAGCCTTCTAGCGGGAGGGCGGGAAGTGAGCAGTTCTTC

D gene: TRBD1
V gene: TRBV29-1
J gene: TRBJ2-5
clone size: -
CDR3 protein: CTLGDRGSGETQYF
CDR3 DNA: TGCACCCTGGGAGACAGGGGGTCGGGGGAGACCCAGTACTTC

D gene: -
V gene: TRBV19
J gene: TRBJ2-5
clone size: -
CDR3 protein: CASSTQETQYF
CDR3 DNA: TGTGCCAGTAGTACTCAAGAGACCCAGTACTTC

D gene: -
V gene: TRBV30
J gene: TRBJ1-4
clone size: once
CDR3 protein: CAWSVAGPYQKLFF
CDR3 DNA: TGTGCCTGGAGTGTCGCGGGTCCCTATCAAAAACTGTTTTTT

D gene: -
V gene: TRBV6-5
J gene: TRBJ2-1
clone size: -
CDR3 protein: CASKGESSYNEQFF
CDR3 DNA: TGTGCCAGCAAGGGGGAAAGCTCCTACAATGAGCAGTTCTTC

D gene: -
V gene: TRBV9
J gene: TRBJ1-6
clone size: -
CDR3 protein: CASSSQATNNSPLHF
CDR3 DNA: TGTGCCAGCAGCTCACAAGCGACGAACAATTCACCCCTCCACTTT

D gene: -
V gene: TRBV18
J gene: TRBJ2-1
clone size: -
CDR3 protein: CASSPETGAYNEQFF
CDR3 DNA: TGTGCCAGCTCACCGGAGACAGGAGCATACAATGAGCAGTTCTTC

D gene: TRBD2
V gene: TRBV30
J gene: TRBJ2-2
clone size: -
CDR3 protein: CAWRRGGYTGELFF
CDR3 DNA: TGTGCCTGGAGGCGGGGGGGATACACCGGGGAGCTGTTTTTT

D gene: -
V gene: TRBV7-9
J gene: TRBJ1-1
clone size: -
CDR3 protein: CASSLEGHLMNTEAFF
CDR3 DNA: TGTGCCAGCAGCTTAGAGGGACACCTTATGAACACTGAAGCTTTCTTT

D gene: -
V gene: TRBV30
J gene: TRBJ2-1
clone size: -
CDR3 protein: CAWSPRGTGSYNEQFF
CDR3 DNA: TGTGCCTGGAGTCCACGCGGTACCGGCTCCTACAATGAGCAGTTCTTC

D gene: TRBD2
V gene: TRBV3-1/TRBV3-2
J gene: TRBJ2-1
clone size: -
CDR3 protein: CASSQDSPSGSSNEQFF
CDR3 DNA: TGTGCCAGCAGCCAAGATTCCCCCAGCGGGAGTAGCAATGAGCAGTTCTTC

D gene: TRBD2
V gene: TRBV18
J gene: TRBJ2-1
clone size: -
CDR3 protein: CASFPQTGTSGIGSSYNEQFF
CDR3 DNA: TGTGCCAGCTTCCCCCAAACCGGGACTAGCGGGATAGGAAGCTCCTACAATGAGCAGTTCTTC

D gene: -
V gene: TRBV7-2
J gene: TRBJ1-5
clone size: -
CDR3 protein: CASSLGQAYSNQPQHF
CDR3 DNA: TGTGCCAGCAGCTTAGGACAGGCGTATAGCAATCAGCCCCAGCATTTT

D gene: -
V gene: TRBV5-5
J gene: TRBJ1-4
clone size: -
CDR3 protein: CASSAYRATNEKLFF
CDR3 DNA: TGTGCCAGCAGCGCGTACAGGGCTACTAATGAAAAACTGTTTTTT

D gene: -
V gene: TRBV9
J gene: TRBJ1-4
clone size: few
CDR3 protein: CASSVGLLGAPDEKLFF
CDR3 DNA: TGTGCCAGCAGCGTAGGATTATTGGGGGCGCCTGATGAAAAACTGTTTTTT